Shown below are 24 T cell receptor beta chains from a single sample sequenced in a study of long-term antiretroviral therapy in people with HIV. This was the immunoSEQ v3.0 assay at survey level. Some clones are missing from TCRdb's copy, which holds only in-frame ones; the method was immunoSEQ multiplex PCR. Of about 11,000 clones listed, roughly 80% are singletons. The starting material was unsorted PBMCs, obtained 1.2 years after starting antiretroviral therapy. The receptors shown here come from a man aged 35 to 55 with HIV.

This clone was recorded a few times. The CDR3 reads CASSLGQGPVYEQYF. CDR3 nucleotide sequence: TGTGCCAGCAGTCTTGGACAGGGCCCTGTCTACGAGCAGTACTTC. The chain joins TRBV28 to TRBJ2-7; 8 bases line up with TRBD1. Germline loops: CDR1 MDHEN, CDR2 SYDVKM. The CDR3 loop spans 15 amino acids. The trim removed 5 bases at V and 3 bases at J, leaving 9 bases unmatched.

This chain joins TRBV27 and TRBJ2-7; 10 nucleotides match TRBD1. Germline lookup yields CDR1 MNHEY and CDR2 SMNVEV (reference sequence). V shed 5 bases and J 6 bases; nucleotides not matched to a gene: 13. The CDR3 length is 16 residues. CDR3 nucleotide sequence: TGTGCCAGCAGTGCACTCCTTTCCGGGACAGGGGTCGAGCAGTACTTC. Translation: CASSALLSGTGVEQYF.

This sequence joins TRBV7-8 and TRBJ2-3; D is unclear. The CDR3 is 14 residues long. Trimming removed 0 bases at V and 4 bases at J, with 8 bases between. CDR1 SGHVS and CDR2 FQNEAQ come from the germline V gene. The CDR3 spells CASSLAHSPDTQYF. Written as DNA, the CDR3 is TGTGCCAGCAGCTTAGCGCACTCCCCAGATACGCAGTATTTT.

The chain recombines TRBV6-4 with TRBJ2-3, with unresolved D. V was pared by 5 bases and J by 0 bases, with 6 bases between. Germline loops: CDR1 MRHNA, CDR2 SNTAGT. There are 13 residues in the CDR3. DNA of the CDR3: TGTGCCAGCAGTCCCGACAGCACAGATACGCAGTATTTT. Its translation is CASSPDSTDTQYF.

This clone was observed a single time. V gene TRBV10-3 combines with J gene TRBJ1-1; 8 nucleotides align to TRBD1. With V trimmed by 6 bases and J by 7 bases, 4 bases remained unmatched. The germline V gene encodes CDR1 ENHRY and CDR2 SYGVKD. CDR3 size: 12 residues. The DNA of the CDR3 is TGTGCCATCAGGACAGGGGAGAGTGAAGCTTTCTTT. It encodes CAIRTGESEAFF.

V gene TRBV6-6 combines with J gene TRBJ2-6; D is uncertain. Trimming removed 4 bases at V and 4 bases at J, with 2 bases between. In germline, CDR1 is MNHNY, CDR2 SVGAGI (reference sequence). CDR3 size: 12 residues. The CDR3 loop reads CASSSGANVLTF. The DNA for the CDR3 is TGTGCCAGCAGTTCCGGGGCCAACGTCCTGACTTTC.

In this sample, this clone turned up once. This chain uses TRBV21-1 with TRBJ2-7; the D call in the table, TRBD1, was not verified against the DNA. TRBV21-1 is annotated as a pseudogene. CDR3 size: 13 residues. In DNA form, the CDR3 reads TGTGCCAGCAGCAAACCACAGGGCCGGGAGCAGTACTTC. This sequence encodes CASSKPQGREQYF.

J is TRBJ2-2 and V is TRBV5-1, with a possible D match to TRBD2 (6 bases). Trimming took 1 base from V and 6 from J, leaving 13 bases between them. Germline assignment: CDR1 SGHRS and CDR2 YFSETQ. This CDR3 has 15 amino acids. This chain's CDR3 is CASSLYHGGSGELFF. In DNA form, the CDR3 reads TGCGCCAGCAGCTTGTATCACGGGGGATCCGGGGAGCTGTTTTTT.

The chain links TRBV7-2 to TRBJ1-1; D possibly corresponds to TRBD1 (6 bases). Germline CDR1 is SGHTA and CDR2 is FQGNSA. This CDR3 spans 15 amino acids. V lost 2 bases and J lost 4, with 14 bases in between. This CDR3 is CASSLPRQVSTEAFF. CDR3 nucleotide sequence: TGTGCCAGCAGCTTACCTCGACAGGTTTCCACTGAAGCTTTCTTT.

This rearrangement joins TRBV19 to TRBJ1-3; D unclear. The CDR3 is made up of 15 amino acids. Germline CDR1 reads LNHDA; CDR2 reads SQIVND (reference sequence). V was clipped by 2 bases and J by 1 base, with 9 bases between them. The CDR3 coding sequence is TGTGCCAGTAGTATACTGGCGGGGTCTGGAAACACCATATATTTT. Protein: CASSILAGSGNTIYF.

This clone was seen only a few times. The chain links TRBV28 to TRBJ1-2; 7 bases line up with TRBD1. Trimming removed 4 bases from V and 6 bases from J; junction bases left unmatched: 8. The CDR3 has 14 residues. Germline CDR1 is MDHEN and CDR2 is SYDVKM. This CDR3 reads CASSYPGTVDGYTF. In DNA, the CDR3 is TGTGCCAGCAGTTATCCCGGGACAGTCGATGGCTACACCTTC.

The genes are TRBV30 and TRBJ1-3; the D gene is possibly TRBD1 (6 bases). The CDR3 is 15 amino acids. Germline CDR1 is GTSNPN and CDR2 is SVGIG (reference sequence). The V and J ends lost 2 bases and 1 base respectively, with 12 bases between them. The CDR3 DNA reads as TGTGCCTGGAGTATACCAGGGGTTTCTGGAAACACCATATATTTT. Protein sequence: CAWSIPGVSGNTIYF.

The chain couples TRBV6-5 to TRBJ1-1; no clear D. Germline loops: CDR1 MNHEY, CDR2 SVGAGI. V was shortened by 5 bases and J by 2 bases, with 3 bases between the two germline ends. The CDR3 totals 11 residues. For the CDR3, the DNA is TGTGCCAGCAGTCACAACACTGAAGCTTTCTTT. This codes for CASSHNTEAFF.

This clone turned up a few times. The chain links TRBV6-5 to TRBJ1-2; 7 nucleotides agree with TRBD1. Germline lookup yields CDR1 MNHEY and CDR2 SVGAGI. The CDR3 loop spans 14 amino acids. J was trimmed by 4 bases and V by 5 bases; bases with no gene match: 7. The CDR3 spells CASSDNGQAYGYTF. CDR3 coding DNA: TGTGCCAGCAGTGACAACGGACAGGCCTATGGCTACACCTTC.

Relative to its sample, this clone is hyperexpanded. V usage is TRBV2 and J usage is TRBJ1-2, with D unresolved. The germline V gene encodes CDR1 SNHLY and CDR2 FYNNEI. The CDR3 contains 13 residues. Trimming took off 4 bases at V and 1 base at J, with 7 bases between the two ends. The CDR3 loop reads CASSGASNYGYTF. As DNA, the CDR3 is TGTGCCAGCAGTGGAGCCAGTAACTATGGCTACACCTTC.

The chain couples TRBV5-5 to TRBJ2-7; 15 bases agree with TRBD2. The germline V gene encodes CDR1 SGHKS and CDR2 YYEKEE (reference sequence). CDR3 length: 16 residues. V lost 4 bases, J lost 5 bases, and 7 bases stayed unmatched. The chain's CDR3 is CASSPGTSGGRNEQYF. The CDR3 DNA follows: TGTGCCAGCAGCCCCGGGACTAGCGGGGGGAGAAACGAGCAGTACTTC.

The chain joins TRBV4-1 to TRBJ2-7, with a weak D call TRBD1 (6 bases). CDR1 and CDR2 (germline): MGHRA, YSYEKL. V gave up 0 bases and J gave up 6 bases, with 15 bases separating them. The CDR3 length is 15 residues. DNA for the CDR3: TGCGCCAGCAGCCAAGATCTCACAGGGATGCGCGAGCAGTACTTC. As protein: CASSQDLTGMREQYF.

The chain combines TRBV9 with TRBJ2-7; the D gene is possibly TRBD1 (6 bases). Germline V CDR1 and CDR2: SGDLS, YYNGEE. The CDR3 sequence is 14 residues long. V dropped 0 bases and J dropped 2 bases, with 9 bases sitting between them. In nucleotides, the CDR3 is TGTGCCAGCAGCGTAGGTGGGGGCCCCTACGAGCAGTACTTC. This sequence encodes CASSVGGGPYEQYF.

This rearrangement joins TRBV5-1 to TRBJ1-1, with D maybe TRBD1 (5 bases). The CDR3 has 13 residues. V was clipped by 3 bases and J by 1 base, with 7 bases between them. The germline V gene encodes CDR1 SGHRS and CDR2 YFSETQ. The CDR3: CASSWGENTEAFF. CDR3 DNA sequence: TGCGCCAGCAGCTGGGGGGAGAACACTGAAGCTTTCTTT.

This chain uses TRBV7-3 with TRBJ2-3, with 8 nucleotides matching TRBD2. Germline lookup yields CDR1 SGHTA and CDR2 FQGTGA. The CDR3 has 14 residues. V lost 4 bases to trimming and J lost 2 bases; unmatched junction nucleotides: 2. CDR3 amino acids: CASSSGGHTDTQYF. CDR3 sequence (DNA): TGTGCCAGCAGCTCGGGGGGGCACACAGATACGCAGTATTTT.

V gene TRBV5-6 combines with J gene TRBJ1-5; weak D call: TRBD1 (6 bases). The CDR3 length is 15 residues. CDR1 and CDR2 (germline): SGHDT, YYEEEE. V dropped 3 bases and J dropped 2 bases, with 12 bases sitting between them. The CDR3 loop reads CASSSGGGRNQPQHF. The CDR3 bases are TGTGCCAGCAGCTCTGGGGGGGGCCGCAATCAGCCCCAGCATTTT.

This clone was seen only once. The chain couples TRBV15 to TRBJ2-3, with TRBD1 matching over 8 bases. Germline assignment: CDR1 LNHNV and CDR2 YYDKDF (reference sequence). CDR3 length: 14 amino acids. The trim removed 3 bases at V and 1 base at J, leaving 0 bases unmatched. The CDR3 DNA reads TGTGCCACCAGCAGGACAGGGGGCACAGATACGCAGTATTTT. Residues: CATSRTGGTDTQYF.

V and J are TRBV28 and TRBJ1-3; D gene unclear. V gave up 5 bases and J gave up 0 bases, with 17 bases separating them. Germline V gene data show CDR1 as MDHEN and CDR2 as SYDVKM. The CDR3 extends over 17 amino acids. CDR3 DNA: TGTGCCAGCAGTCCCCCTCCGGGCAGTCCCTCTGGAAACACCATATATTTT. Translated, it gives CASSPPPGSPSGNTIYF.

The chain couples TRBV5-4 to TRBJ2-1; weak D call: TRBD1 (5 bases). The germline V gene has CDR1 SGHNT and CDR2 YYREEE (reference sequence). CDR3 size: 14 residues. V was shortened by 4 bases and J by 5 bases, with 13 bases between the two germline ends. The DNA of the CDR3 is TGTGCCAGCAGCGAAACCGACAGTAACAATGAGCAGTTCTTC. Encoded protein: CASSETDSNNEQFF.